This T cell receptor (beta chain) was captured by sequencing in a study of T-cell reconstitution after alpha-beta-depleted transplantation in children. This clonotype was observed at least ten times. Its antigen is unknown. Study-level results: A year post-transplant, T-cell counts and diversity derived mostly from newly produced T cells.

Using unique molecular identifiers, the investigators prepared the TCRbeta library. TCRdb recomputed calls from the PCR reads with MiXCR, one row per CDR3 protein. The sample lists 550,000 to 800,000 distinct CDR3 sequences, approximately 14% occurring once. Germline V gene lookup returns CDR1 SGHRS and CDR2 YFSETQ. This CDR3 region has 14 residues. V shed 5 bases and J shed 2 bases, with 12 bases lying between them. The chain uses TRBV5-1 and TRBJ2-3; a weak D match, TRBD1 (6 bases). This clonotype originated in a girl aged 2-9 years with congenital amegakaryocytic thrombocytopenia, due to receive a stem cell transplant. The material sequenced was PBMCs, taken before TCRalphabeta/CD19-depleted stem cell transplant. CDR3 amino acids: CASSMRGSTDTQYF. CDR3 sequence (DNA): TGCGCCAGCAGTATGAGGGGGTCCACAGATACGCAGTATTTT.